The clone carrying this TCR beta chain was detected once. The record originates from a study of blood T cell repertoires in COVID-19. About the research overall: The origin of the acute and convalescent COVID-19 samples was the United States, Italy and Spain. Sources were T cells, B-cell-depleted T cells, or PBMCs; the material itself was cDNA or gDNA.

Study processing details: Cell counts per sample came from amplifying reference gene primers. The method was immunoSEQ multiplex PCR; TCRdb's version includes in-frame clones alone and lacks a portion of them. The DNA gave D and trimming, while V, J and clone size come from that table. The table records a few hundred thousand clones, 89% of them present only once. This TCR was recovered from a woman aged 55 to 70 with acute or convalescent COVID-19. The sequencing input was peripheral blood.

CDR3 in amino acids: CATSDGTGLIYEQYF. The CDR3 nucleotides are TGTGCCACCAGTGATGGGACAGGGCTGATCTACGAGCAGTACTTC. J is TRBJ2-7 and V is TRBV24-1; 9 nucleotides align to TRBD1. The germline V gene has CDR1 KGHDR and CDR2 SFDVKD. Germline trimming cut 3 bases from V and 3 bases from J; bases unmatched to any gene: 5. The length of the CDR3 is 15 residues.